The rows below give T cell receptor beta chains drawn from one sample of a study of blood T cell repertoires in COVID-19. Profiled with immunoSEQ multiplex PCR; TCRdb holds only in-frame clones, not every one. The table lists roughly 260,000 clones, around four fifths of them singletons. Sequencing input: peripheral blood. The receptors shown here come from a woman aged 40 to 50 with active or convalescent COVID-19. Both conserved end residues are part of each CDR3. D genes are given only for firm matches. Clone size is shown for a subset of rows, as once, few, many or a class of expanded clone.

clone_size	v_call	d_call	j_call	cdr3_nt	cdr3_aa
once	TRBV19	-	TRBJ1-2	TGTGCCAGTAGTATTGAGGGCTTCTACTATGGCTACACCTTC	CASSIEGFYYGYTF
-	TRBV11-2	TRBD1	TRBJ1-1	TGTGCCAGCAGCTTGGCAGGGGGCTACGATGAAGCTTTCTTT	CASSLAGGYDEAFF
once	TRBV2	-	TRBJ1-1	TGTGCCAGCAGCAGGGTCTTGGGCACTGAAGCTTTCTTT	CASSRVLGTEAFF
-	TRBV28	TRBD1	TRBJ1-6	TGTGCCAGCAGTCCAACGGGACAGTTCTTTTATAATTCACCCCTCCACTTT	CASSPTGQFFYNSPLHF
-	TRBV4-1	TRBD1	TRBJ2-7	TGCGCCAGCAGCCAAGTGGGACAGAGGTCCTACGAGCAGTACTTC	CASSQVGQRSYEQYF
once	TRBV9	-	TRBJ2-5	TGTGCCAGCAGCCCTAGGGGGGAGACCCAGTACTTC	CASSPRGETQYF
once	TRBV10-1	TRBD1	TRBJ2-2	TGCGCCAGCAGCCCCACAGGGGACGGAACCGGGGAGCTGTTTTTT	CASSPTGDGTGELFF
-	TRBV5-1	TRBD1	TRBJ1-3	TGCGCCAGCAGCGCACAGGGGATCGGAAACACCATATATTTT	CASSAQGIGNTIYF
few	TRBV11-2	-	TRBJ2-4	TGTGCCAGCAGCACCCGCCAATGGGCCGGGGACATTCAGTACTTC	CASSTRQWAGDIQYF
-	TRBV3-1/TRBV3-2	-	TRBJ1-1	TGTGCCAGCAGCCAGACAGCTCTGTTAGGCACTGAAGCTTTCTTT	CASSQTALLGTEAFF
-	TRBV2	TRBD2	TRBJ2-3	TGTGCCAGCAGTAAAACCGGGACTAGCGGGGGGGCCCACACAGATACGCAGTATTTT	CASSKTGTSGGAHTDTQYF
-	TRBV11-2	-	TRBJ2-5	TGTGCCAGCAGCTTAGAGCAACATCTCGAGACCCAGTACTTC	CASSLEQHLETQYF
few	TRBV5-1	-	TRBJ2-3	TGCGCCAGCAGCTTTGGTAGCTCTTTCACAGATACGCAGTATTTT	CASSFGSSFTDTQYF
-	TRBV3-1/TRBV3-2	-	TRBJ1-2	TGTGCCAGCAGCCAAGGAGCGAACTATGGCTACACCTTC	CASSQGANYGYTF
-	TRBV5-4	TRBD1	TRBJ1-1	TGTGCCAGCAGCCGACAGGGGAACACTGAAGCTTTCTTT	CASSRQGNTEAFF